A selection of T cell receptor beta chains follows, all from one sample in a study of CD8+ T cells in alopecia areata. This table comes from immunoSEQ multiplex PCR, and its TCRdb copy is limited to in-frame clones, with some not included. The sample consists of 35,000 to 45,000 clones, 80% to 95% of them appearing once. This material consisted of CD8+ T cells sorted from blood, taken at week 24, from a patient treated with tofacitinib. Every receptor here comes from a human donor with alopecia areata. CDR3s include the opening cysteine and the closing phenylalanine or tryptophan. The order of the fields is V gene, J gene, clone size, D gene, CDR3 DNA, CDR3 protein. The D gene is left open where the match is weak. Clone size is given for some rows only: seen once, a few or many times, or a class if the clone is expanded.

V: TRBV29-1; J: TRBJ2-3; size: .; D: .; DNA: TGCAGCGTTGAAGGGGTAGCCCATAATGATAATACGCAGTATTTT; CDR3: CSVEGVAHNDNTQYF
V: TRBV5-6; J: TRBJ1-5; size: .; D: .; DNA: TGTGCCAGCACCAACGGGGGAGGTCAGCCCCAGCATTTT; CDR3: CASTNGGGQPQHF
V: TRBV4-1; J: TRBJ2-3; size: .; D: TRBD1; DNA: TGCGCCAGCAGCCAAGAGCAGAGGGGGCTGGGAGATACGCAGTATTTT; CDR3: CASSQEQRGLGDTQYF
V: TRBV7-9; J: TRBJ2-7; size: .; D: .; DNA: TGTGCCAGCAGCCCACCGGCCGCCTACGAGCAGTACTTC; CDR3: CASSPPAAYEQYF
V: TRBV6-5; J: TRBJ1-2; size: .; D: TRBD1; DNA: TGTGCCAGCAGTTTGACCGGGACAGGGTTTTTCTATGGCTACACCTTC; CDR3: CASSLTGTGFFYGYTF
V: TRBV29-1; J: TRBJ2-1; size: .; D: .; DNA: TGCAGCGTTGATGGGGGCAGGGAGGGGACCGCAGCCGAGCAGTTCTTC; CDR3: CSVDGGREGTAAEQFF
V: TRBV7-2; J: TRBJ2-7; size: .; D: TRBD1; DNA: TGTGCCAGCAGCTCCGACAGGGGTCTACCCTACGAGCAGTACTTC; CDR3: CASSSDRGLPYEQYF
V: TRBV19; J: TRBJ2-5; size: .; D: .; DNA: TGTGCCAGTAGTATAGCACATCAAGCACAAGAGACCCAGTACTTC; CDR3: CASSIAHQAQETQYF
V: TRBV28; J: TRBJ2-3; size: .; D: .; DNA: TGTGCCAGCAGTTCCCAGACAGATACGCAGTATTTT; CDR3: CASSSQTDTQYF
V: TRBV19; J: TRBJ2-2; size: .; D: TRBD2; DNA: TGTGCCAGTAGTGGGACTAGCGGGGGTTTTCGGCCCGGGGAGCTGTTTTTT; CDR3: CASSGTSGGFRPGELFF
V: TRBV7-9; J: TRBJ1-5; size: .; D: .; DNA: TGTGCCAGCAGCTTAAGAGATCAGCCCCAGCATTTT; CDR3: CASSLRDQPQHF
V: TRBV27; J: TRBJ2-3; size: .; D: TRBD2; DNA: TGTGCCAGCAGTCCCGGTAGCGGGGGGGCTTATACGCAGTATTTT; CDR3: CASSPGSGGAYTQYF
V: TRBV19; J: TRBJ2-1; size: .; D: TRBD2; DNA: TGTGCCAGTATCCCTTCTAGCGGGCGGACCAAGTTCTTC; CDR3: CASIPSSGRTKFF
V: TRBV19; J: TRBJ2-3; size: .; D: TRBD2; DNA: TGTGCCAGTAGCTGGACTAGCGGGGGAATGGCAGATACGCAGTATTTT; CDR3: CASSWTSGGMADTQYF
V: TRBV6-4; J: TRBJ2-3; size: once; D: TRBD2; DNA: TGTGCCAGCAGTTCGATAGCGGGGGAAAGAGATACGCAGTATTTT; CDR3: CASSSIAGERDTQYF
V: TRBV27; J: TRBJ2-3; size: .; D: TRBD1; DNA: TGTGCCAGCAGTTTATATCAGGGGGAATCCACAGATACGCAGTATTTT; CDR3: CASSLYQGESTDTQYF
V: TRBV29-1; J: TRBJ2-3; size: .; D: .; DNA: TGCAGCGTCCCTGGGGCCGGGGGCCGGGCAGATACGCAGTATTTT; CDR3: CSVPGAGGRADTQYF